This TCR beta chain stems from a study of shared clonotypes between healthy human individuals. Study findings and constraints: In general, naive subsets displayed greater estimated richness than memory subsets did. Limited genetic and exposure-history diversity came from having few donors.

The CDR3 runs to 15 residues. V was cut by 5 bases and J by 4 bases, with 18 bases left in between. The V gene's germline CDR1 is SGHTA and CDR2 FQGNSA. A note on this clone: The target antigen is unknown.

Deep was the level at which the assay was run. Sequenced by immunoSEQ multiplex PCR; TCRdb stores in-frame clones only, minus some. The table shows millions of clones, with 85% to 95% occurring only once. Source material: naive CD4+ T cells from PBMCs. Indicated subset: CD45RA+ positively selected. The sequence was obtained from a man between 18 and 29 years old in good health. Some clones in this sample may be carry-over from other donors' samples. This chain uses TRBV7-2 with TRBJ2-7; no clear D. The DNA for the CDR3 is TGTGCCAGCAGCCGCGCAGTGGGCCGCGCATACGAGCAGTACTTC. This gives the protein CASSRAVGRAYEQYF.